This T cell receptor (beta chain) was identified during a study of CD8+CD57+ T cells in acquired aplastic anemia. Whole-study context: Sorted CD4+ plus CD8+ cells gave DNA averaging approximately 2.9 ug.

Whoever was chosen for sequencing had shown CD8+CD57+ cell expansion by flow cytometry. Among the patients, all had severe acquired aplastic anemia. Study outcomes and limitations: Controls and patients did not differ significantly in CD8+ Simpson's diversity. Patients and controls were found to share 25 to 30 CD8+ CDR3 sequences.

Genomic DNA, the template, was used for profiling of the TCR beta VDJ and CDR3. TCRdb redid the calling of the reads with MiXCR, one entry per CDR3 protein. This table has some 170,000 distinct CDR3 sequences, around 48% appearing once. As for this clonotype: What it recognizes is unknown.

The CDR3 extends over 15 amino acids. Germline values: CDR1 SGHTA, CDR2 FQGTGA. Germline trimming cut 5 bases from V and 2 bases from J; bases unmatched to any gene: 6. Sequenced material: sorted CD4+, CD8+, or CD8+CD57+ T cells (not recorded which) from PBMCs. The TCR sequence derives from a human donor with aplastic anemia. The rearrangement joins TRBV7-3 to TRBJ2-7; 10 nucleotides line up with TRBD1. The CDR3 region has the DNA TGTGCCAGCAGCCTTCGGGACAGGGGAGCCTACGAGCAGTACTTC. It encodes CASSLRDRGAYEQYF.